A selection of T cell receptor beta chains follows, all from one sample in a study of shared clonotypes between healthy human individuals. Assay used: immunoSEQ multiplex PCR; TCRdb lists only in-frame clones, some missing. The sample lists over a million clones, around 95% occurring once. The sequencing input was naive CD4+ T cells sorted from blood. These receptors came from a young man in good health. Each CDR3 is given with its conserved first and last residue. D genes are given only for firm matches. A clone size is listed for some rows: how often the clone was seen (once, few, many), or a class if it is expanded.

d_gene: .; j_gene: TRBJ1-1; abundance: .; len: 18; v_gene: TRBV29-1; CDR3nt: TGCAGCGCAACCGACATCATCACTATGGGGTTGATGAACACTGAAGCTTTCTTT; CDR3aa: CSATDIITMGLMNTEAFF
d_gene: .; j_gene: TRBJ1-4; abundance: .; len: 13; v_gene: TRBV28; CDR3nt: TGTGCCAGTTGGGGCGGACTAAATGAAAAACTGTTTTTT; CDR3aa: CASWGGLNEKLFF
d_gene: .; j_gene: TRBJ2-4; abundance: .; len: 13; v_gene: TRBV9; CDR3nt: TGTGCCAGCAGCGTACACCGGGACAACATTCAGTACTTC; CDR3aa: CASSVHRDNIQYF
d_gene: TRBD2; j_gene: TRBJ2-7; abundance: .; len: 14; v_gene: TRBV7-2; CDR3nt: TGTGCCAGCAGCTTACCCCTCGGGGGGTACGAGCAGTACTTC; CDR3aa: CASSLPLGGYEQYF
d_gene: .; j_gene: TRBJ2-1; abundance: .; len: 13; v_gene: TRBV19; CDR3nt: TGTGCCAGTAGTACGGACAAAGTCAATGAGCAGTTCTTC; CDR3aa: CASSTDKVNEQFF
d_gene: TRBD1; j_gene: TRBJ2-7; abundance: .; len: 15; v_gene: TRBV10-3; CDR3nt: TGTGCCACTGGCCAATCCGGGACAGGAAAGAACGAGCAGTACTTC; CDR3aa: CATGQSGTGKNEQYF
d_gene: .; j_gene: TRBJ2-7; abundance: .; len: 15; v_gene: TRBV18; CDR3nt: TGTGCCAGCTCACCACAGCCACAGGCTCCGGCCGAGCAGTACTTC; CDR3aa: CASSPQPQAPAEQYF
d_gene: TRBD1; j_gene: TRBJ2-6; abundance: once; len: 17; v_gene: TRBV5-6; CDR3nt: TGTGCCAGCAGTGGGACAGGGGGCCTCTCTGGGGCCAACGTCCTGACTTTC; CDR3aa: CASSGTGGLSGANVLTF
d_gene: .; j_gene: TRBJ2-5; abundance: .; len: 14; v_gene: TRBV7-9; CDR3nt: TGTGCCAGCAGCTCCGCTGAGTACCAAGAGACCCAGTACTTC; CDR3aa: CASSSAEYQETQYF
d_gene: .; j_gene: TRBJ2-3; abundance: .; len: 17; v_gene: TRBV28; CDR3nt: TGTGCCAGCTGGCCCCCAAAGTTGCCGGGGCGCACAGATACGCAGTATTTT; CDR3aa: CASWPPKLPGRTDTQYF
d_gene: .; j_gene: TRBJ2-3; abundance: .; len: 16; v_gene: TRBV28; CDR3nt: TGTGCCAGCAGCCGCAGTTTGGCGCCAGCCACAGATACGCAGTATTTT; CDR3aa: CASSRSLAPATDTQYF
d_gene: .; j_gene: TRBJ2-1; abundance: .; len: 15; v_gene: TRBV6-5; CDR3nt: TGTGCCAGCAGTGCCCGGAGAAGCTCCTACAATGAGCAGTTCTTC; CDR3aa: CASSARRSSYNEQFF
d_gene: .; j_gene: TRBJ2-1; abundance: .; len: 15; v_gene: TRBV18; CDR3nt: TGTGCCAGCTCACCAGCGGGGTACTCCTACAATGAGCAGTTCTTC; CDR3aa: CASSPAGYSYNEQFF
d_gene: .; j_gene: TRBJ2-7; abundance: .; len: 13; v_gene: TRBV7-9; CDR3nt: TGTGCCAGCAAAAGCGGGTCCACCTACGAGCAGTACTTC; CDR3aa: CASKSGSTYEQYF
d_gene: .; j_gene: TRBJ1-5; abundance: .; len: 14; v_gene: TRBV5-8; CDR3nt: TGTGCCAGCAGCTTGCGGGGGGTCGGTCAGCCCCAGCATTTT; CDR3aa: CASSLRGVGQPQHF
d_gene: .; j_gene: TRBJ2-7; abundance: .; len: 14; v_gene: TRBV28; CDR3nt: TGTGCCAGCAGTCTAGGAACGGGCTCCTACGAGCAGTACTTC; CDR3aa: CASSLGTGSYEQYF
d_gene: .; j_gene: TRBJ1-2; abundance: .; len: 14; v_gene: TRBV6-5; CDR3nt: TGTGCCAGCAGTTACTCGGGGGGGGGACATGGCTACACCTTC; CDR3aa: CASSYSGGGHGYTF
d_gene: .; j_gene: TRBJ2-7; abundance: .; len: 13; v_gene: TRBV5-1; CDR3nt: TGCGCCAGCAGCTTGGCTACAGGCTACGAGCAGTACTTC; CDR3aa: CASSLATGYEQYF
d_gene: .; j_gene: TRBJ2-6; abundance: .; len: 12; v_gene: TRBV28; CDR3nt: TGTGCCACCGAGACTGGGGCCAACGTCCTGACTTTC; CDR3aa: CATETGANVLTF
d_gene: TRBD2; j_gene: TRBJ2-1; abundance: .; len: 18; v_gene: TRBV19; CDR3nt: TGTGCCAGTAGTATAGAGCGACTAGCGGGATCCTCCTACAATGAGCAGTTCTTC; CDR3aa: CASSIERLAGSSYNEQFF
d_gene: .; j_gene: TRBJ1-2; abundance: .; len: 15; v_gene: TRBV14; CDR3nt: TGTGCCAGCAGCCATTTTGGGAGGAAAGAATATGGCTACACCTTC; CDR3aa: CASSHFGRKEYGYTF
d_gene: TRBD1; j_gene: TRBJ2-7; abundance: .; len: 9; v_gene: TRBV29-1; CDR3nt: TGCAGCGTCTACAGGGGGTTGGACTTC; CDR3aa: CSVYRGLDF
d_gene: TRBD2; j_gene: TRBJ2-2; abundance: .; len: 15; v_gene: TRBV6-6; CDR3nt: TGTGCCAGCAGTTACGTAGCGGGAGGCGGCGGGGAGCTGTTTTTT; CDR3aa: CASSYVAGGGGELFF
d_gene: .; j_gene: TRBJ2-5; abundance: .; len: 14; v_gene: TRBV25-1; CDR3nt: TGTGCCAGCAGTGATATTGGAGGGAAAGAGACCCAGTACTTC; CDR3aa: CASSDIGGKETQYF
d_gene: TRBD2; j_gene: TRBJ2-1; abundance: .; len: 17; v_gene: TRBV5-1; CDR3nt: TGCGCCAGCGCCCTCTCGACTAGCGGGAGGACGGTGGGTGAGCAGTTCTTC; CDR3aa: CASALSTSGRTVGEQFF
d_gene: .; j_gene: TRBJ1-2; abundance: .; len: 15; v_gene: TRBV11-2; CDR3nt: TGTGCCAGCAGCTGGGTTCTGGGGGGCGGATTGGGCTACACCTTC; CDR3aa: CASSWVLGGGLGYTF
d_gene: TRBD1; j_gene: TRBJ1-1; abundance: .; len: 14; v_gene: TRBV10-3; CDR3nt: TGTGCCATCAATCCCGGGACAGGGGGAACTGAAGCTTTCTTT; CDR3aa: CAINPGTGGTEAFF
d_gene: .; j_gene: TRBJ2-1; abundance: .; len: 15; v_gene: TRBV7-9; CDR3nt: TGTGCCAGCAGCTTAGAAGGGGGCTCCTACAATGAGCAGTTCTTC; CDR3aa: CASSLEGGSYNEQFF
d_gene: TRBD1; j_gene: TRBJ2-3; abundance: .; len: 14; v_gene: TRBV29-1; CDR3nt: TGCAGCGTTGGGGGGACAGTGACGACCGATACGCAGTATTTT; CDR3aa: CSVGGTVTTDTQYF
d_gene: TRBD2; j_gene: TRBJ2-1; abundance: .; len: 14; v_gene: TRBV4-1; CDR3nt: TGCGCCAGCAGCCAAGCCCTAGCGGCCCGGGAGCAGTTCTTC; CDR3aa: CASSQALAAREQFF
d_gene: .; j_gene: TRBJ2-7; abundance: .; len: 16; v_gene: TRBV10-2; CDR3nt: TGCGCCAGCACCCCCGGAGTAGGGTGGGCAACGTCCGAGCAGTACTTC; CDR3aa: CASTPGVGWATSEQYF
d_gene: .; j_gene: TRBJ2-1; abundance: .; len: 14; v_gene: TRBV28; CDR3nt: TGTGCCAGCACCCAAACTAGGGCGGGAAATGAGCAGTTCTTC; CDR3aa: CASTQTRAGNEQFF
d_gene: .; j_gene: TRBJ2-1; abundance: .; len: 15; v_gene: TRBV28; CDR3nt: TGTGCCAGCACCCACAACCTGGGGGAATACAATGAGCAGTTCTTC; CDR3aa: CASTHNLGEYNEQFF
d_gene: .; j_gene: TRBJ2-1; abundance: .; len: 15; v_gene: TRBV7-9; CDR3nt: TGTGCCAGCAGCTCAGTCGGGACACCAGTCGGTGAGCAGTTCTTC; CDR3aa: CASSSVGTPVGEQFF
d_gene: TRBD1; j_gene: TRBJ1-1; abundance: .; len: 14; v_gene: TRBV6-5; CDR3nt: TGTGCCAGCAGTTACCGACAGGGGGACACTGAAGCTTTCTTT; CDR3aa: CASSYRQGDTEAFF
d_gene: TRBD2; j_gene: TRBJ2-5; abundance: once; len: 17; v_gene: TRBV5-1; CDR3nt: TGCGCCAGCAGCTATCTCCCTCACCGGGAGGGCCGGGAGACCCAGTACTTC; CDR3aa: CASSYLPHREGRETQYF
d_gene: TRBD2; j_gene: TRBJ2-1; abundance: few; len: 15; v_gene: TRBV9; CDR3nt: TGTGCCAGCAGCGGAATAGCGGGACCCTACAATGAGCAGTTCTTC; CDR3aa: CASSGIAGPYNEQFF
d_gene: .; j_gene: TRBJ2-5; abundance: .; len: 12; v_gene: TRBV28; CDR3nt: TGTGCCAGCAGCCAAGATGTCGAGACCCAGTACTTC; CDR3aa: CASSQDVETQYF
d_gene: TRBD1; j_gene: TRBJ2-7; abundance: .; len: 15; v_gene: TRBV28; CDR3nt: TGTGCCAGCAGCAAAATCCCAGGGGGCTCCTACGAGCAGTACTTC; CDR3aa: CASSKIPGGSYEQYF
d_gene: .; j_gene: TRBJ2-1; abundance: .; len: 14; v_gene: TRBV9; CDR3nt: TGTGCCAGCAGCGCCCCACAAGGGACTAATGAGCAGTTCTTC; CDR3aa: CASSAPQGTNEQFF
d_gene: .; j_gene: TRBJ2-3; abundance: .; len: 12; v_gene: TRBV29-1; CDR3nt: TGCAGCCACTACTTACTTGCAGATACGCAGTATTTT; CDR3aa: CSHYLLADTQYF
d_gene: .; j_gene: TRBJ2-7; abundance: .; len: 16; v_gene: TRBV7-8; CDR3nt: TGTGCCAGCAGCTTAGCCGGGGCGGGGACCTTCTACGAGCAGTACTTC; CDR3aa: CASSLAGAGTFYEQYF
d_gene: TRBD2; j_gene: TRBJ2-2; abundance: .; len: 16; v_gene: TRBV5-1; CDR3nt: TGCGCCAGCAGCACCGGACTAGCGGGAATCACCGGGGAGCTGTTTTTT; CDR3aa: CASSTGLAGITGELFF
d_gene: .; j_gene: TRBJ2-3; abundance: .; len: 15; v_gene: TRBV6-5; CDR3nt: TGTGCCAGCAGTTACAAGTGGACAGACACAGATACGCAGTATTTT; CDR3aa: CASSYKWTDTDTQYF
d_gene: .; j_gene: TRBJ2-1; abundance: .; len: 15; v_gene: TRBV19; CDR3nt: TGTGCCAGTAGTATCCGTCACGTCAGGTCCAATGAGCAGTTCTTC; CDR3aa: CASSIRHVRSNEQFF
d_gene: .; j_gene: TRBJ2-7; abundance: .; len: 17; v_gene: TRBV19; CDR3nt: TGTGCCAGTAGTATAGATGCCACGGCCGGGACACTCTACGAGCAGTACTTC; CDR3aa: CASSIDATAGTLYEQYF
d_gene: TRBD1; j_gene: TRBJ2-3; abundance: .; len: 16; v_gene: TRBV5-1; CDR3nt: TGCGCCAGCAACCCCGCGGGGACAGGAGGCACAGATACGCAGTATTTT; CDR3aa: CASNPAGTGGTDTQYF
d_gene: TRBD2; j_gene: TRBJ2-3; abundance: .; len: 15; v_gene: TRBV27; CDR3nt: TGTGCCAGCCGGACTAGCGGGAGGTCGAGAGATACGCAGTATTTT; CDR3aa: CASRTSGRSRDTQYF
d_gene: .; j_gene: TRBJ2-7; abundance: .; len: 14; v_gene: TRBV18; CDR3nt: TGTGCCAGCTCATCGTCAGGTTCCTCCTACGAGCAGTACTTC; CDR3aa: CASSSSGSSYEQYF
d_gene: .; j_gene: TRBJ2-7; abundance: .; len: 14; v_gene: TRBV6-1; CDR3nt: TGTGCCAGCAGTGTCGGGAGTCTTCCCTACGAGCAGTACTTC; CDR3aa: CASSVGSLPYEQYF